The clone carrying this T cell receptor beta chain was picked up many times. The antigen is not known. This record belongs to a study of T cells in Graves' hyperthyroidism and ophthalmopathy. The germline gives CDR1 SGHTA, CDR2 FQGTGA. V lost 2 bases to trimming and J lost 2 bases, with 10 bases between them. The CDR3 length is 15 residues. Overall study results and limits: Researchers found most expanded thyroid clonotypes above 0.001 in blood as well.

It was RNA transcripts that yielded the amplified TCR beta CDR3 regions. The primer set for the first-round RT-PCR of the TCR CDR3 was HTBI. MiXCR, run by TCRdb on the multiplex PCR reads, gives a single entry per CDR3 protein. The top ten hold around 50% of the sample, which has a few hundred thousand distinct CDR3 sequences, approximately 22% seen once. Thyroid ultrasound, orbital computed tomography, clinical symptoms, and serum thyroxine and TRAb underpinned diagnoses. Sequencing was done on a sample of blood. The J gene is TRBJ2-1, the V gene TRBV7-3; D is perhaps TRBD2 (5 bases). This sequence originates from a woman between 50 and 59 years old with Graves' hyperthyroidism. The CDR3: CASSLDSEPYNEQFF. In DNA form, the CDR3 reads TGTGCCAGCAGCTTAGATAGCGAACCCTACAATGAGCAGTTCTTC.